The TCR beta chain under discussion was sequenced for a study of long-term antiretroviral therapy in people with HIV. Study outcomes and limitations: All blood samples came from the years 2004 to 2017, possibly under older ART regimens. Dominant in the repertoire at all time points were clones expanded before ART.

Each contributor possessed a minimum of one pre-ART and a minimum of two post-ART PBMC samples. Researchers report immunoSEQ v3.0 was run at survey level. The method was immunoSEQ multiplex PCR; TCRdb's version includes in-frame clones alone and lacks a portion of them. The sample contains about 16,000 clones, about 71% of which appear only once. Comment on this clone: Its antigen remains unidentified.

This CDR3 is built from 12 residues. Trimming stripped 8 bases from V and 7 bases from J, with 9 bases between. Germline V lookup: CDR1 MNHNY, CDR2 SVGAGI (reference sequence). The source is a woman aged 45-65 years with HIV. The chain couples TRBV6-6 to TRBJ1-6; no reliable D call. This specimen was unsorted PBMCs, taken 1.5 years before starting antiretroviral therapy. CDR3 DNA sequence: TGTGCCAGCGGAGTCGACAATTCACCCCTCCACTTT. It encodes CASGVDNSPLHF.